One sample yielded the 21 T cell receptor beta chains listed below, sequenced in a study of T cell changes during pregnancy in multiple sclerosis. Here immunoSEQ multiplex PCR was the method, and the copy in TCRdb shows in-frame clones only, minus some. The repertoire holds 55,000 to 70,000 clones, about 90% seen once, with 1.3% to 1.5% in the top ten. This specimen was peripheral blood, taken in the second trimester of pregnancy. The receptors were gathered from a female donor in good health, enrolled as a control in a pregnancy study.

The chain has TRBV11-2 and TRBJ2-7; 7 nucleotides line up with TRBD1. CDR1 and CDR2 from the germline V gene are SGHAT and FQNNGV. The V segment lost 0 bases and the J segment 9 bases; nucleotides outside the gene matches: 14. The CDR3 has 16 amino acids. The CDR3 sequence: CASSLELRDRVGVQYF. CDR3 sequence (DNA): TGTGCCAGCAGCTTAGAACTCCGTGACAGGGTTGGGGTGCAGTACTTC.

Only a few counts were recorded for this clone. The rearrangement links TRBV28 to TRBJ2-7; tentatively, D is TRBD1 (5 bases). V was clipped by 8 bases and J by 2 bases, with 13 bases between them. There are 13 residues in the CDR3. The germline CDR1 and CDR2 sequences are MDHEN and SYDVKM. This chain's CDR3 is CASFNQGTYEQYF. The CDR3 bases are TGTGCCAGCTTCAATCAGGGCACCTACGAGCAGTACTTC.

The chain combines TRBV9 with TRBJ1-1, with D unresolved. CDR1 and CDR2 from the germline V gene are SGDLS and YYNGEE. Trimming removed 5 bases at V and 1 base at J, with 12 bases between. The CDR3 has 14 amino acids. CDR3 sequence: CASRVYDENTEAFF. The CDR3 nucleotides are TGTGCCAGCAGAGTCTACGATGAGAACACTGAAGCTTTCTTT.

The chain recombines TRBV7-4 with TRBJ2-7, with TRBD2 matching over 7 bases. The CDR3 consists of 16 residues. V lost 3 bases to trimming and J lost 4 bases; unmatched junction nucleotides: 12. Looked up from germline, CDR1 is SGHVT and CDR2 is SQSDAQ. For the CDR3, the DNA is TGTGCCAGCAGCTTTTCCATTACTAGCGAGATTTACGAGCAGTACTTC. It translates to CASSFSITSEIYEQYF.

V and J are TRBV28 and TRBJ2-3, with 7 bases lining up with TRBD1. The V gene's germline CDR1 is MDHEN and CDR2 SYDVKM. J gave up 6 bases and V 8 bases, and 11 bases lay outside the gene matches. The CDR3 length is 14 residues. CDR3 residues: CASLGQGEMDTQYF. The CDR3, as DNA: TGTGCCAGCCTCGGGCAGGGGGAAATGGATACGCAGTATTTT.

This clone was picked up a small number of times. The DNA for the CDR3 is TGTGCCAGCAGCAAACAGGGGGGAAGATCTGAAGCTTTCTTT. It encodes CASSKQGGRSEAFF. This rearrangement joins TRBV7-3 to TRBJ1-1; TRBD1 aligns across 8 bases. With V trimmed by 5 bases and J by 6 bases, 8 bases remained unmatched. Germline values: CDR1 SGHTA, CDR2 FQGTGA. The CDR3 runs to 14 residues.

V usage is TRBV11-2 and J usage is TRBJ2-5; TRBD2 aligns across 9 bases. There are 15 residues in the CDR3. Germline loops: CDR1 SGHAT, CDR2 FQNNGV. V lost 4 bases, J lost 3 bases, and 6 bases stayed unmatched. CDR3 in DNA: TGTGCCAGCAGCTCAGGACTAGCGCGGGAAGAGACCCAGTACTTC. This encodes CASSSGLAREETQYF.

The chain couples TRBV5-6 to TRBJ2-1; D possibly corresponds to TRBD1 (6 bases). V was clipped by 5 bases and J by 2 bases, with 17 bases between them. CDR3 length: 16 amino acids. Looked up from germline, CDR1 is SGHDT and CDR2 is YYEEEE. CDR3 protein: CASSSFAGQPYNEQFF. CDR3 nucleotides: TGTGCCAGCAGTTCCTTTGCTGGACAGCCCTACAATGAGCAGTTCTTC.

The rearrangement uses TRBV5-6 and TRBJ1-2; 7 positions match TRBD1. The germline V gene has CDR1 SGHDT and CDR2 YYEEEE. CDR3 length equals 13 residues. With V trimmed by 5 bases and J by 4 bases, 5 bases remained unmatched. The CDR3 spells CASSMGQPYGYTF. In DNA, the CDR3 is TGTGCCAGCAGTATGGGACAGCCCTATGGCTACACCTTC. Together with reference TRBV5-6 and TRBJ1-2, the CDR3 gives the full variable domain: DAGVTQSPTHLIKTRGQQVTLRCSPKSGHDTVSWYQQALGQGPQFIFQYYEEEERQRGNFPDRFSGHQFPNYSSELNVNALLLGDSALYLCASSMGQPYGYTFGSGTRLTVV.

The J gene is TRBJ2-5, the V gene TRBV7-7; 9 nucleotides align to TRBD2. Looked up from germline, CDR1 is SSHAT and CDR2 is FNYEAQ (reference sequence). This CDR3 contains 16 residues. V shed 1 base and J 4 bases; nucleotides not matched to a gene: 7. CDR3 amino acids: CASSLGPGLARETQYF. CDR3 DNA: TGTGCCAGCAGCTTAGGACCGGGACTAGCTCGAGAGACCCAGTACTTC.

J is TRBJ2-7 and V is TRBV28; D uncertain. V gave up 5 bases and J gave up 0 bases, with 5 bases separating them. This CDR3 contains 12 residues. The germline V gene has CDR1 MDHEN and CDR2 SYDVKM. In nucleotides, the CDR3 is TGTGCCAGCAGTCGACTCTCCTACGAGCAGTACTTC. Translation gives CASSRLSYEQYF.

The chain is built from TRBV4-3 and TRBJ1-4; D possibly corresponds to TRBD1 (6 bases). V dropped 0 bases and J dropped 7 bases, with 15 bases sitting between them. The CDR3 is made up of 16 amino acids. The V gene's germline CDR1 is LGHNA and CDR2 YSLEER. CDR3 coding DNA: TGCGCCAGCAGCCAAGAGGGGGCAGGGCTGGGTGAAAAACTGTTTTTT. Translating it yields CASSQEGAGLGEKLFF.

V usage is TRBV6-1 and J usage is TRBJ1-2, with D possibly being TRBD1 (5 bases). The V and J ends lost 4 bases and 0 bases respectively, with 12 bases between them. The CDR3 is made up of 15 amino acids. Germline CDR1 MNHNS, CDR2 SASEGT. The CDR3 region is CASSVEQGTNYGYTF. CDR3 DNA: TGTGCCAGCAGTGTGGAGCAGGGAACTAACTATGGCTACACCTTC.

The V and J genes are TRBV11-3 and TRBJ1-2, with D possibly matching TRBD1 (5 bases). V dropped 0 bases and J dropped 6 bases, with 17 bases sitting between them. CDR1 SGHNT and CDR2 YENEEA come from the germline V gene. The CDR3 covers 16 residues. The CDR3, as DNA: TGTGCCAGCAGCTTAGATCGAGGCAGGGCAATCGATGGCTACACCTTC. Its translation is CASSLDRGRAIDGYTF.

J is TRBJ2-2 and V is TRBV14; TRBD1 matches at 7 bases. Germline CDR1 reads SGHDN; CDR2 reads FVKESK. Trimming removed 4 bases from V and 1 base from J; junction bases left unmatched: 9. This CDR3 region has 17 residues. The CDR3 loop reads CASSPQGEFLNTGELFF. The CDR3, as DNA: TGTGCCAGCAGCCCTCAGGGGGAGTTTTTGAACACCGGGGAGCTGTTTTTT. The variable domain in full, completed from reference TRBV14 and TRBJ2-2, reads EAGVTQFPSHSVIEKGQTVTLRCDPISGHDNLYWYRRVMGKEIKFLLHFVKESKQDESGMPNNRFLAERTGGTYSTLKVQPAELEDSGVYFCASSPQGEFLNTGELFFGEGSRLTVL.

This clone turned up a few times. The chain uses TRBV5-1 and TRBJ1-5; D is uncertain. The CDR3 extends over 13 amino acids. CDR1 is SGHRS and CDR2 is YFSETQ in the germline V gene. Deletions cut 4 bases from V and 3 bases from J, with 8 bases between. The CDR3 reads CASSEQPNQPQHF. The CDR3 DNA sequence: TGCGCCAGCAGCGAACAACCCAATCAGCCCCAGCATTTT. The whole variable domain, remainder taken from reference TRBV5-1 and TRBJ1-5, is KAGVTQTPRYLIKTRGQQVTLSCSPISGHRSVSWYQQTPGQGLQFLFEYFSETQRNKGNFPGRFSGRQFSNSRSEMNVSTLELGDSALYLCASSEQPNQPQHFGDGTRLSIL.

The chain is built from TRBV6-5 and TRBJ1-5, with 7 bases aligning to TRBD1. Trimming removed 0 bases from V and 3 bases from J; junction bases left unmatched: 2. The germline V gene encodes CDR1 MNHEY and CDR2 SVGAGI. CDR3 length: 15 amino acids. The CDR3 spells CASSYSRGPNQPQHF. CDR3 in DNA: TGTGCCAGCAGTTACTCGAGGGGGCCCAATCAGCCCCAGCATTTT.

The chain combines TRBV5-8 with TRBJ1-1; D ambiguous. V was shortened by 1 base and J by 1 base, with 20 bases between the two germline ends. Germline CDR1 reads SGHTS; CDR2 reads YDEGEE. This CDR3 is built from 18 residues. This chain's CDR3 is CASSLKLRSGGRNTEAFF. CDR3 coding DNA: TGTGCCAGCAGCTTGAAACTACGATCTGGAGGGAGGAACACTGAAGCTTTCTTT.

The chain employs TRBV19 and TRBJ2-1; 10 nucleotides line up with TRBD2. CDR3 length: 14 amino acids. V trimming: 6 bases; J trimming: 10 bases; junction bases outside the gene matches: 9. Germline V gene lookup returns CDR1 LNHDA and CDR2 SQIVND (reference sequence). CDR3 in DNA: TGTGCCAGTAGGGAGCGGGAGGGCCTGGGGGAGCAGTTCTTC. Amino acids: CASREREGLGEQFF.

The chain carries TRBV6-1 and TRBJ1-2, with D maybe TRBD1 (5 bases). Germline assignment: CDR1 MNHNS and CDR2 SASEGT. Trimming removed 3 bases at V and 3 bases at J, with 11 bases between. CDR3 length equals 14 residues. CDR3 nucleotide sequence: TGTGCCAGCAGTGATCTGGCGGGGGACTATGGCTACACCTTC. As protein: CASSDLAGDYGYTF.

The V call is TRBV25-1, the J call TRBJ2-5; 8 bases line up with TRBD2. The germline gives CDR1 MGHDK, CDR2 SYGVNS. Unmatched junction bases numbered 5, after V lost 5 bases and J lost 0 bases. This CDR3 is built from 15 residues. The CDR3 loop reads CASSKASGYQETQYF. The CDR3 region has the DNA TGTGCCAGCAGTAAGGCTAGCGGGTACCAAGAGACCCAGTACTTC. The whole variable domain, remainder taken from reference TRBV25-1 and TRBJ2-5, is EADIYQTPRYLVIGTGKKITLECSQTMGHDKMYWYQQDPGMELHLIHYSYGVNSTEKGDLSSESTVSRIRTEHFPLTLESARPSHTSQYLCASSKASGYQETQYFGPGTRLLVL.